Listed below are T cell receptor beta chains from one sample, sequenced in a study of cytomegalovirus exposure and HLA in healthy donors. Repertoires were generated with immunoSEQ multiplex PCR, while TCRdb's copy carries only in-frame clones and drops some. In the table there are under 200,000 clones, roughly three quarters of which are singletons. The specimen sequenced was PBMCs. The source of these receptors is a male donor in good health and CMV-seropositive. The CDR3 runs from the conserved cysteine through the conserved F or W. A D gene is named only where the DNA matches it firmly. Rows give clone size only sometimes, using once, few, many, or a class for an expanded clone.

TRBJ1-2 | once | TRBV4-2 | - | CASSHEVANYGYTF | TGTGCCAGCAGCCACGAGGTCGCTAACTATGGCTACACCTTC
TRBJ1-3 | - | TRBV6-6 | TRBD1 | CASSYSTGGGNTIYF | TGTGCCAGCAGTTACTCGACAGGGGGTGGAAACACCATATATTTT
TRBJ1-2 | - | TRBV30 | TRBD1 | CAWSSRQGGGYTF | TGTGCCTGGAGTTCGAGACAGGGTGGTGGCTACACCTTC
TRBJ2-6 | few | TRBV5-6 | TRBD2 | CASSLLAGVSGANVLTF | TGTGCCAGCAGCCTTCTAGCGGGGGTGTCTGGGGCCAACGTCCTGACTTTC
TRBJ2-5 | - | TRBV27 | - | CASSSIALKETQYF | TGTGCCAGCAGTTCGATAGCGTTAAAAGAGACCCAGTACTTC
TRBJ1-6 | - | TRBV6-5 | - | CASSPGQGIPSPLHF | TGTGCCAGCAGCCCAGGGCAAGGGATACCTTCACCCCTCCACTTT
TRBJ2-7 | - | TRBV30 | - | CAWSVGSSYEQYF | TGTGCCTGGAGTGTGGGCAGCTCCTACGAGCAGTACTTC
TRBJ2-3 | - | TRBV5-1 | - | CASSARYTDTQYF | TGCGCCAGCAGCGCGCGGTACACAGATACGCAGTATTTT
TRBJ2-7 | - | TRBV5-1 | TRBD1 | CASSLTRGPLPNSYEQYF | TGCGCCAGCAGCTTGACCAGGGGGCCGTTACCCAACTCCTACGAGCAGTACTTC
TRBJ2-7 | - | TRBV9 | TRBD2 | CASSTAGGPREQYF | TGTGCCAGCAGCACCGCGGGGGGGCCAAGGGAGCAGTACTTC
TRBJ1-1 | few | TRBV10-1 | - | CASSKDRNTEAFF | TGCGCCAGCAGCAAGGACAGAAACACTGAAGCTTTCTTT
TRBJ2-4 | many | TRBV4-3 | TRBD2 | CASSQERQRGGLAKNIQYF | TGCGCCAGCAGCCAAGAGAGGCAGCGGGGGGGATTAGCCAAAAACATTCAGTACTTC
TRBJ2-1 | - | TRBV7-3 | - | CASSLESADRNERFF | TGTGCCAGCAGCTTAGAAAGCGCCGATCGCAATGAGCGGTTCTTC
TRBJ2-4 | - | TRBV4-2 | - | CASSQDWANIQYF | TGTGCCAGCAGCCAAGATTGGGCCAACATTCAGTACTTC
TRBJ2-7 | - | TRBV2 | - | CASTPGGTLYEQYF | TGTGCCAGCACCCCCGGCGGGACCCTTTACGAGCAGTACTTC
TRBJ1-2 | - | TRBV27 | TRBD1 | CASAPGQALYGYTF | TGTGCCAGCGCCCCCGGACAGGCCCTATATGGCTACACCTTC
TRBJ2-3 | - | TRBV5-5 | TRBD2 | CASSLAAGAPTDTQYF | TGTGCCAGCAGCTTGGCAGCGGGGGCGCCCACAGATACGCAGTATTTT
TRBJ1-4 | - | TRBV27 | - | CASSSSRQDEKLFF | TGTGCCAGCAGTTCCTCCAGGCAGGATGAAAAACTGTTTTTT
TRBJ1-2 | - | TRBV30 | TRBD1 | CAWVLWTGSLYGYTF | TGTGCCTGGGTTCTCTGGACAGGGAGCCTCTATGGCTACACCTTC
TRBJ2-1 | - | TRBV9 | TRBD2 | CASSGGGGANEQFF | TGTGCCAGCAGCGGGGGCGGGGGAGCAAATGAGCAGTTCTTC
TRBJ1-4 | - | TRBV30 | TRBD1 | CAWSASTGKLFF | TGTGCCTGGAGTGCCTCGACAGGGAAACTGTTTTTT
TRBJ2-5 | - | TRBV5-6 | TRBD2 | CASSVSGTRGETQYF | TGTGCCAGCAGCGTTTCCGGGACTAGAGGAGAGACCCAGTACTTC
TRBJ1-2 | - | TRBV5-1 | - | CASSLGRDYGYTF | TGCGCCAGCAGCTTGGGCCGGGACTATGGCTACACCTTC
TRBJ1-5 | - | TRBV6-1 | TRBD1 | CASNGQGYQPQHF | TGTGCCAGCAATGGACAGGGCTATCAGCCCCAGCATTTT
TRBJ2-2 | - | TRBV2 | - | CASSGRARGTAGELFF | TGTGCCAGCAGTGGGAGGGCCCGGGGCACGGCCGGGGAGCTGTTTTTT
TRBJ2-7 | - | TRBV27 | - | CASSLATAFPYEQYF | TGTGCCAGCAGTTTAGCCACAGCCTTCCCCTACGAGCAGTACTTC